Given below is one T cell receptor beta chain in context. What it binds is not known. CDR1 is MNHEY, CDR2 SVGAGI, per germline. CDR3 length equals 11 residues. V was clipped by 5 bases and J by 9 bases, with 9 bases between them. The entry originates in a study of T cell responses to AZD1222 COVID-19 vaccine. Study-wide results and caveats: Unmutated variant regions are reportedly the target of nearly half of TCRs that are spike-specific.

Method: immunoSEQ multiplex PCR; TCRdb's copy keeps in-frame clones and lacks some. The sample yields roughly 100,000 clones, over 90% seen once. The receptor comes from an adult in good health. The rearrangement uses TRBV6-5 and TRBJ2-3; possible D gene TRBD1, 5 bases. Material: peripheral blood, obtained on day 0 of AZD1222 vaccination. CDR3 residues: CASSTQGTQYF. For the CDR3, the DNA is TGTGCCAGCAGTACCCAGGGAACGCAGTATTTT.